The 17 T cell receptor beta chains in this list originate from one sample, sequenced in a study of blood T cells in healthy people across ages. A second PCR of roughly 7 to 11 cycles used a sample-barcoded 5' primer and a J-beta primer mix. Using its own MiXCR run on the 5' RACE reads, TCRdb lists one record per CDR3 protein. The data show 980,000 or so distinct CDR3 sequences, roughly 52% seen once. The material sequenced was blood. These receptors all come from a man aged 25-45 years in good health.

This rearrangement joins TRBV5-1 to TRBJ2-6, with 7 bases lining up with TRBD1. This CDR3 spans 17 amino acids. Germline V gives CDR1 SGHRS, CDR2 YFSETQ. J lost 2 bases, V lost 2 bases, and 7 bases had no gene match. The CDR3 bases are TGCGCCAGCAGCTTAGACGCTACAGGGGCTGGGGCCAACGTCCTGACTTTC. Its translation is CASSLDATGAGANVLTF.

On this clonotype: Germline and junction disagree at one end, which may indicate a read error. The chain couples TRBV6-5 to TRBJ1-1; D is ambiguous. Looked up from germline, CDR1 is MNHEY and CDR2 is SVGAGI. The CDR3 is 13 amino acids. The CDR3 DNA is TGTGCCACCAGTAGGGTTCAGGACACTGAAGCTTTCTTT. Its translation is CATSRVQDTEAFF.

J is TRBJ2-1 and V is TRBV28, with D possibly being TRBD1 or TRBD2 (5 bases each). Germline lookup yields CDR1 MDHEN and CDR2 SYDVKM. The V gene lost 3 bases and the J gene lost 7 bases, with 13 bases spanning the gap. The CDR3 has 14 residues. CDR3 region: CASSFRDARNEQFF. The CDR3 DNA is TGTGCCAGCAGTTTCCGGGACGCGAGAAATGAGCAGTTCTTC.

This clonotype was detected only a few times. The chain carries TRBV25-1 and TRBJ2-5, with D perhaps TRBD1 or TRBD2 (5 bases each). Per the germline V gene, CDR1 is MGHDK and CDR2 is SYGVNS. The CDR3 length is 16 residues. Between the trimmed V and J ends, which lost 8 bases and 2 bases, there was a span of 21 bases. CDR3 DNA sequence: TGTGCCAGCGGAGGATGGACCGGGGCTACTCAAGAGACCCAGTACTTC. Translating it yields CASGGWTGATQETQYF.

This chain joins TRBV13 and TRBJ1-4; possibly TRBD1 for D (5 bases). Trimming removed 2 bases from V and 2 bases from J, with 9 bases in between. CDR3 length: 15 residues. Per the germline V gene, CDR1 is PRHDT and CDR2 is FYEKMQ (reference sequence). The CDR3 here is CASSLRRGTNEKLFF. The CDR3 DNA sequence: TGTGCCAGCAGCTTACGTCGGGGGACTAATGAAAAACTGTTTTTT.

This clonotype has a handful of counts. This rearrangement joins TRBV12-3 or TRBV12-4 to TRBJ1-4, with TRBD1 matching over 7 bases. This CDR3 comprises 14 residues. Losses at the gene ends were 3 bases for V and 6 bases for J; bases not matched to a gene: 4. CDR3 in amino acids: CASSFAGGYEKLFF. In nucleotides, the CDR3 is TGTGCCAGCAGTTTCGCAGGGGGGTATGAAAAACTGTTTTTT.

This clonotype has just one count. The chain links TRBV28 to TRBJ1-6; TRBD1 might be the D (5 bases). V lost 6 bases, J lost 12 bases, and 24 bases lay in between. Germline CDR1 is MDHEN and CDR2 is SYDVKM. This CDR3 has 16 amino acids. The CDR3 DNA follows: TGTGCCAGCAGCAGCCAAAAGCGACAGCGATCAAGACCCCTCCACTTT. Amino acids: CASSSQKRQRSRPLHF.

The chain uses TRBV6-5 and TRBJ2-5; D is perhaps TRBD2 (5 bases). The CDR3 contains 14 residues. V was clipped by 7 bases and J by 1 base, with 13 bases between them. Germline CDR1 reads MNHEY; CDR2 reads SVGAGI. The chain's CDR3 is CASKSDFLQETQYF. As DNA, the CDR3 is TGTGCCAGCAAATCGGACTTCCTCCAAGAGACCCAGTACTTC.

This clonotype was picked up many times. The junction and the germline gene differ at one end; a read error may be behind it. This sequence joins TRBV7-6 and TRBJ2-3; 8 nucleotides match TRBD2. Germline lookup yields CDR1 SGHVS and CDR2 FNYEAQ. CDR3 length equals 14 residues. In DNA form, the CDR3 reads TGTGCCAGCAGTTTAGCGGGGCGCACAGATACGCAGTATTTT. This translates into CASSLAGRTDTQYF.

The chain joins TRBV20-1 to TRBJ2-7; D possibly corresponds to TRBD1 (6 bases). V lost 1 base and J 6 bases, leaving 16 bases between the germline ends. This CDR3 is built from 14 residues. Germline V gene sequence: CDR1 DFQATT, CDR2 SNEGSKA (reference sequence). CDR3 coding DNA: TGCAGTGCTAGAGGGCTTACAGGGTGGGCCGAGCAGTACTTC. It translates to CSARGLTGWAEQYF.

This rearrangement joins TRBV15 to TRBJ2-5; unclear D gene. The end of the DNA fits TRBJ2-7 better, so the J call may be wrong. The CDR3 length is 15 residues. Germline values: CDR1 LNHNV, CDR2 YYDKDF (reference sequence). The CDR3 reads CATSRDGSLSYEQYF. CDR3 in DNA: TGTGCCACCAGCAGAGATGGAAGTCTATCCTACGAGCAGTACTTC.

This clonotype was seen only a few times. The chain is built from TRBV4-1 and TRBJ2-7, with D possibly being TRBD1 or TRBD2 (5 bases each). Trimming took off 5 bases at V and 2 bases at J, with 10 bases between the two ends. The CDR3 has 13 amino acids. Germline-derived CDR1 and CDR2 are MGHRA and YSYEKL. CDR3 coding DNA: TGCGCCAGCAGCGTGGGGGTGGCCTACGAGCAGTACTTC. Translating gives CASSVGVAYEQYF.

The CDR3 bases are TGTGCCAGCAGTTCTGGGGCCGAGGGGTTGGGAGAAAAACTGTTTTTT. Translated, it gives CASSSGAEGLGEKLFF. The chain carries TRBV28 and TRBJ1-4, with a possible D match to TRBD1 (5 bases). The CDR3 totals 16 residues. V gave up 4 bases and J gave up 8 bases, with 20 bases separating them. The germline gives CDR1 MDHEN, CDR2 SYDVKM.

This clonotype has just a few counts. The V call is TRBV4-1, the J call TRBJ2-3, with 11 nucleotides matching TRBD2. In germline, CDR1 is MGHRA, CDR2 YSYEKL. There are 19 residues in the CDR3. V was clipped by 0 bases and J by 8 bases; unmatched bases: 16. The CDR3 reads CASSQEGVGLAGPIRTQYF. CDR3 sequence (DNA): TGCGCCAGCAGCCAAGAGGGAGTCGGACTAGCGGGTCCGATTCGTACGCAGTATTTT.

Only a few counts were recorded for this clonotype. The J gene is TRBJ2-3, the V gene TRBV11-3, with D perhaps given as TRBD1 or TRBD2 (5 bases each). Germline assignment: CDR1 SGHNT and CDR2 YENEEA. This CDR3 comprises 15 residues. V lost 3 bases and J 6 bases, leaving 16 bases between the germline ends. CDR3 region: CASSFGDEGLDTQYF. CDR3 DNA: TGTGCCAGCAGCTTCGGGGACGAAGGACTGGATACGCAGTATTTT. Using reference TRBV11-3 and TRBJ2-3 for the parts outside the CDR3, the full variable domain is EAGVVQSPRYKIIEKKQPVAFWCNPISGHNTLYWYLQNLGQGPELLIRYENEEAVDDSQLPKDRFSAERLKGVDSTLKIQPAELGDSAVYLCASSFGDEGLDTQYFGPGTRLTVL.

This sequence joins TRBV20-1 and TRBJ2-5, with unresolved D. The end of the DNA aligns better with TRBJ2-7, so the J call may be wrong. The germline CDR1 and CDR2 sequences are DFQATT and SNEGSKA (reference sequence). The CDR3 is 11 residues long. The CDR3 DNA follows: TGCAGTGCTAAAGGGTTGGACGAGCAGTACTTC. It is translated as CSAKGLDEQYF.

This chain links TRBV3-1 with TRBJ2-2, with D possibly being TRBD1 (5 bases). V shed 1 base and J shed 7 bases, with 7 bases lying between them. This CDR3 region has 13 residues. Germline V gives CDR1 LGHDT, CDR2 YNNKEL (reference sequence). The CDR3 DNA follows: TGTGCCAGCAGCCAAGGGGGCTTCGGGGAGCTGTTTTTT. This codes for CASSQGGFGELFF.